A single sample gave rise to the 9 T cell receptor beta chains below, sequenced in a study of cytomegalovirus exposure and HLA in healthy donors. Primers: 60 Vbeta forward and 13 Jbeta reverse. The data were produced by immunoSEQ multiplex PCR, yet TCRdb's version contains in-frame clones alone and is incomplete. Here the sample spans roughly 150,000 clones, 75% being singletons. The sequencing sample was made of PBMCs. The origin of the receptors is a man between 18 and 29 years old in good health and CMV-seropositive.

J is TRBJ2-3 and V is TRBV5-1; D not resolved. CDR1 and CDR2 (germline): SGHRS, YFSETQ. Deletions cut 4 bases from V and 0 bases from J, with 9 bases between. The CDR3 contains 14 residues. Written as DNA, the CDR3 is TGCGCCAGCAGCCTCGGTTCTAGCACAGATACGCAGTATTTT. Translated, it gives CASSLGSSTDTQYF.

In nucleotides, the CDR3 is TGCGCCAGCAGCCCCGGGACTAGCGGTTACAATGAGCAGTTCTTC. Its protein product is CASSPGTSGYNEQFF. The chain couples TRBV5-1 to TRBJ2-1, with 11 bases lining up with TRBD2. The V segment lost 4 bases and the J segment 4 bases; nucleotides outside the gene matches: 4. From germline, CDR1 is SGHRS and CDR2 YFSETQ. CDR3 size: 15 residues. The whole variable domain, filled in from reference TRBV5-1 and TRBJ2-1, reads KAGVTQTPRYLIKTRGQQVTLSCSPISGHRSVSWYQQTPGQGLQFLFEYFSETQRNKGNFPGRFSGRQFSNSRSEMNVSTLELGDSALYLCASSPGTSGYNEQFFGPGTRLTVL.

V gene TRBV5-4 combines with J gene TRBJ2-3; 10 bases line up with TRBD2. The CDR3 sequence is 16 residues long. After removal of 1 base from V and 5 bases from J, the junction contained 7 bases not matched to a gene. Germline-derived CDR1 and CDR2 are SGHNT and YYREEE (reference sequence). The CDR3 loop is CASSLLLAGAGDTQYF. Written as DNA, the CDR3 is TGTGCCAGCAGCTTGCTGCTAGCGGGAGCGGGAGATACGCAGTATTTT.

The chain is built from TRBV19 and TRBJ1-5, with 7 bases matching TRBD1. J was trimmed by 3 bases and V by 6 bases; bases with no gene match: 8. In germline, CDR1 is LNHDA, CDR2 SQIVND (reference sequence). The CDR3 extends over 15 amino acids. CDR3 region: CASRKTGALNQPQHF. The CDR3 coding sequence is TGTGCCAGTAGAAAAACAGGGGCCCTCAATCAGCCCCAGCATTTT.

The rearrangement joins TRBV11-2 to TRBJ2-6; D is uncertain. The length of the CDR3 is 14 residues. V gave up 6 bases and J gave up 0 bases, with 6 bases separating them. The V gene's germline CDR1 is SGHAT and CDR2 FQNNGV. The CDR3 here is CASSLNSGANVLTF. The CDR3 coding sequence is TGTGCCAGCAGTCTAAACTCTGGGGCCAACGTCCTGACTTTC.

This clone was seen only a few times. CDR3 sequence (DNA): TGTGCCAGCAGTCCCCCTCGGGGTAGCGGGAGGGTCTCTGAGCAGTTCTTC. Residues: CASSPPRGSGRVSEQFF. The chain couples TRBV27 to TRBJ2-1; 11 bases map to TRBD2. J lost 9 bases, V lost 5 bases, and 15 bases had no gene match. The germline gives CDR1 MNHEY, CDR2 SMNVEV (reference sequence). CDR3 size: 17 residues.

This clone was counted only a few times. V gene TRBV5-5 combines with J gene TRBJ2-7, with D possibly TRBD2 on 5 matching bases. Trimming left V 1 base short and J 0 bases short, with 5 bases between. The germline gives CDR1 SGHKS, CDR2 YYEKEE (reference sequence). This CDR3 is 13 amino acids long. CDR3 region: CASSLRDSYEQYF. The DNA for the CDR3 is TGTGCCAGCAGCTTGCGGGACTCCTACGAGCAGTACTTC.

Concerning this clone: Other nucleotide sequences in the sample specify the same CDR3. The chain has TRBV18 and TRBJ2-3; D not resolved. This CDR3 comprises 14 residues. Trimming left V 0 bases short and J 1 base short, with 5 bases between. Germline-derived CDR1 and CDR2 are KGHSH and LQKENI. CDR3 DNA: TGTGCCAGCTCACCACCCCCTGGCACAGATACGCAGTATTTT. Amino acids: CASSPPPGTDTQYF.

The V and J genes are TRBV5-4 and TRBJ2-7; 11 bases fit TRBD2. The CDR3 runs to 16 residues. Per the germline V gene, CDR1 is SGHNT and CDR2 is YYREEE (reference sequence). With 4 bases clipped from V and 3 bases from J, the junction kept 9 bases outside the gene matches. In nucleotides, the CDR3 is TGTGCCAGCAGCGTTTCCGGGACTAGCGGCTTCTACGAGCAGTACTTC. Protein product: CASSVSGTSGFYEQYF.